What follows describes a single T cell receptor (beta chain). TCRdb re-called the RT-PCR reads with MiXCR, one entry per CDR3 protein. The repertoire holds about 700,000 distinct CDR3 sequences, with 12% to 15% as singletons. Germline lookup yields CDR1 MNHEY and CDR2 SVGAGI. V gave up 6 bases and J gave up 6 bases, with 17 bases separating them. The CDR3 has 14 residues. This rearrangement joins TRBV6-5 to TRBJ1-1; D might be TRBD1 (6 bases). This clonotype was sampled from a female donor in good health, serving as a healthy control. The sample consisted of memory CD4+ T cells from blood. The DNA for the CDR3 is TGTGCCAGCAGGCCGAGGGGGGGGTTCGCTGAAGCTTTCTTT. Translating it yields CASRPRGGFAEAFF.